This T cell receptor beta chain originates from a study of prognosis after radiotherapy for stage I lung cancer. Findings and caveats of the study: Diminished Shannon entropy following stereotactic body radiation therapy characterized patients who developed distant metastases.

To note about this clonotype: The antigen is not known. A much larger clone lies a single base off, so this may be a read error.

Genomic DNA was subjected to two-round multiplex PCR for amplification of TCR beta CDR3. Gene-specific primers for each TRBV and TRBJ gene drove first-round PCR. TCRdb used MiXCR to reprocess the multiplex PCR reads, holding one entry per CDR3 protein. The table shows tens of thousands of distinct CDR3 sequences, with roughly a quarter occurring only once. This CDR3 has 20 amino acids. With V trimmed by 4 bases and J by 1 base, 11 bases remained unmatched. Germline V gene sequence: CDR1 SGHAT, CDR2 FQNNGV. The rearrangement links TRBV11-2 to TRBJ2-3; 16 bases are shared with TRBD2. Source: PBMCs, taken before or after stereotactic body radiation therapy (not recorded which). This receptor was obtained from a donor aged 50 or older with non-small cell lung cancer. CDR3 in DNA: TGTGCCAGCAGCTCCTGGAGGGGACTAGCGGGGGGGCTGGGCACAGATACGCAGTATTTT. It codes for CASSSWRGLAGGLGTDTQYF.